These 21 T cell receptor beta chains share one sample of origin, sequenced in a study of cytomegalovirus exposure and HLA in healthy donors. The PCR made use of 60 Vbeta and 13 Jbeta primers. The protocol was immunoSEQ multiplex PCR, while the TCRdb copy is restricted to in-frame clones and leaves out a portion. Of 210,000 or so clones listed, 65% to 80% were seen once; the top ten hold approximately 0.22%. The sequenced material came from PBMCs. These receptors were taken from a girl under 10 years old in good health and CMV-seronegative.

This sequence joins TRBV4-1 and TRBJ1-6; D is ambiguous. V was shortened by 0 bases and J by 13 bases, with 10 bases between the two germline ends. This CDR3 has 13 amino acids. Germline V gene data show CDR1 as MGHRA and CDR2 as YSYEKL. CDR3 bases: TGCGCCAGCAGCCAAGATACTCTACCCCCCCTCCACTTT. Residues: CASSQDTLPPLHF.

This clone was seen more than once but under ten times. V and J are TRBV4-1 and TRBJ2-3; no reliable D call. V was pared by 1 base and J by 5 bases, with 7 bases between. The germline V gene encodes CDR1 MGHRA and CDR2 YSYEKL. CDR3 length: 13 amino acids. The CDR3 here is CASSQAGGDTQYF. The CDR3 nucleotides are TGCGCCAGCAGCCAAGCGGGTGGAGATACGCAGTATTTT.

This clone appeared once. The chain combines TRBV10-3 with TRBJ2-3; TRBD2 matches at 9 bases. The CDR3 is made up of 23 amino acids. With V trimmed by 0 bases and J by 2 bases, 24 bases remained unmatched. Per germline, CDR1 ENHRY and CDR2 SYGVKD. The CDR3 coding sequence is TGTGCCATCAGTGAGTCGAAGGGTAGGTCTAGCGGGACCAGCCGACTAACCACAGATACGCAGTATTTT. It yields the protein CAISESKGRSSGTSRLTTDTQYF.

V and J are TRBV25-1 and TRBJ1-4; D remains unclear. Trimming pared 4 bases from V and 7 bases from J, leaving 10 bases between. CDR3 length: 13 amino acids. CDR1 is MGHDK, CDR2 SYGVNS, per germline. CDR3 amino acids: CASSGVNFEKLFF. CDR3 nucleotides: TGTGCCAGCAGTGGCGTGAACTTTGAAAAACTGTTTTTT. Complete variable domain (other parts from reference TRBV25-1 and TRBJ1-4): EADIYQTPRYLVIGTGKKITLECSQTMGHDKMYWYQQDPGMELHLIHYSYGVNSTEKGDLSSESTVSRIRTEHFPLTLESARPSHTSQYLCASSGVNFEKLFFGSGTQLSVL.

CDR3 coding DNA: TGTGCCAGCAGCCAGGAGAAGGTGGGACACCCGGAGGAACTGTTTTTT. Its translation: CASSQEKVGHPEELFF. V usage is TRBV4-2 and J usage is TRBJ1-4, with D possibly being TRBD1 (6 bases). This CDR3 comprises 16 residues. V was trimmed by 3 bases and J by 12 bases, leaving 23 bases between them. In germline, CDR1 is LGHNA, CDR2 YNFKEQ.

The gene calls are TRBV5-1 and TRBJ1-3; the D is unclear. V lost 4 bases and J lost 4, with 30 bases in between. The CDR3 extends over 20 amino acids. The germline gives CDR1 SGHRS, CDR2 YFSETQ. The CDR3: CASSPYHSNPSVRRGNTIYF. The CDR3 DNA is TGCGCCAGCAGCCCCTACCACAGTAACCCCTCTGTTCGTCGCGGAAACACCATATATTTT.

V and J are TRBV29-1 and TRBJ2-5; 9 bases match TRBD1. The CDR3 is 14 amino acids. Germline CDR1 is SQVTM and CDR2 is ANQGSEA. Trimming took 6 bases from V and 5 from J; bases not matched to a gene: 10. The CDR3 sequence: CSVPGTGNWETQYF. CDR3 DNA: TGCAGCGTCCCCGGGACAGGGAATTGGGAGACCCAGTACTTC. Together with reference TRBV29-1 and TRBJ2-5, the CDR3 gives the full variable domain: SAVISQKPSRDICQRGTSLTIQCQVDSQVTMMFWYRQQPGQSLTLIATANQGSEATYESGFVIDKFPISRPNLTFSTLTVSNMSPEDSSIYLCSVPGTGNWETQYFGPGTRLLVL.

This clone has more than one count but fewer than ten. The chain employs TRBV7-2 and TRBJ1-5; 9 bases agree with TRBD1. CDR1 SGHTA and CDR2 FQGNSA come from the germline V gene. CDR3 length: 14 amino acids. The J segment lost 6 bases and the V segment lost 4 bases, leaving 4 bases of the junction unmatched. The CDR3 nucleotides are TGTGCCAGCAGCTCCGGGACAGGGCTTCAGCCCCAGCATTTT. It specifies CASSSGTGLQPQHF.

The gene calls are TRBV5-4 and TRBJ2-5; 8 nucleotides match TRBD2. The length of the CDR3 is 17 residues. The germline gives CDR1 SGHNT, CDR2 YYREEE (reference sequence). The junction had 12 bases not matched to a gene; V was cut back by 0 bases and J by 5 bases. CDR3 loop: CASSLAGKRGPGETQYF. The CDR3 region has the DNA TGTGCCAGCAGCTTGGCCGGGAAGCGGGGGCCCGGGGAGACCCAGTACTTC.

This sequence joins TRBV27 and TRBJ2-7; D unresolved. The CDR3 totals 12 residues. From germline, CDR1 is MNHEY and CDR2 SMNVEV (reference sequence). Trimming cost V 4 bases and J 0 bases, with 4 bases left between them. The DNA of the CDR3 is TGTGCCAGCAGTTCCAGCTCCTACGAGCAGTACTTC. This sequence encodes CASSSSSYEQYF.

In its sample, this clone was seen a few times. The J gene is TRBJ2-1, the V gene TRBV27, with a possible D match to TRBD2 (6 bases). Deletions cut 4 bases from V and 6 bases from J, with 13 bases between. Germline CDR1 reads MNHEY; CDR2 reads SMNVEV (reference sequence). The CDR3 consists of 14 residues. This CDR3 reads CASSSRAGSNEQFF. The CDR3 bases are TGTGCCAGCAGTTCGAGGGCGGGAAGCAATGAGCAGTTCTTC.

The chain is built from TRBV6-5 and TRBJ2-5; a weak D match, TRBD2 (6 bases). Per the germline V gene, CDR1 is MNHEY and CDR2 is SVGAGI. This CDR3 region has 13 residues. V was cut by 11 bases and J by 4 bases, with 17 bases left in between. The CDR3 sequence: CAARREVGETQYF. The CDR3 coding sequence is TGTGCCGCCAGGAGGGAAGTGGGAGAGACCCAGTACTTC.

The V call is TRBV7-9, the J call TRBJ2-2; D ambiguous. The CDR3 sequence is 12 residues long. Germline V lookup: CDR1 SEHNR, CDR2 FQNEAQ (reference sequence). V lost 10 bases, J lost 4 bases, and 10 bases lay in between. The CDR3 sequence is CATSSTTGELFF. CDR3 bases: TGTGCCACCTCTAGTACCACCGGGGAGCTGTTTTTT.

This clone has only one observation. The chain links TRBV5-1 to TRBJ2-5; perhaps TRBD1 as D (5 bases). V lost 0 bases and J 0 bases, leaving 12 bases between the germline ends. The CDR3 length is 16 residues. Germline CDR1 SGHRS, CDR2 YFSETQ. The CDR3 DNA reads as TGCGCCAGCAGCTTGGAGGTGGGGCACTACCAAGAGACCCAGTACTTC. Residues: CASSLEVGHYQETQYF. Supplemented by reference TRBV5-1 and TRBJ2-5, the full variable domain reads KAGVTQTPRYLIKTRGQQVTLSCSPISGHRSVSWYQQTPGQGLQFLFEYFSETQRNKGNFPGRFSGRQFSNSRSEMNVSTLELGDSALYLCASSLEVGHYQETQYFGPGTRLLVL.

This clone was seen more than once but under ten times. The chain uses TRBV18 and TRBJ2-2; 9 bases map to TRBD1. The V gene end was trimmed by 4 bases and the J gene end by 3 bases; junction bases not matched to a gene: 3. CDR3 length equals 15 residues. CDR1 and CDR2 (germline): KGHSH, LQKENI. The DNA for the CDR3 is TGTGCCAGCTCACTTAGGACAGGGGACACCGGGGAGCTGTTTTTT. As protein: CASSLRTGDTGELFF.

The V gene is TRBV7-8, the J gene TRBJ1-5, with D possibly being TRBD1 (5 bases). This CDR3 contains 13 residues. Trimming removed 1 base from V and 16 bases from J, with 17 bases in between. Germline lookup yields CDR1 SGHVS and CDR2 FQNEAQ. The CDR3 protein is CASSLGGVGDPHF. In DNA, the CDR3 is TGTGCCAGCAGCTTAGGGGGGGTGGGGGACCCTCATTTT.

CDR3 protein: CASSFIVTREQFF. Here the CDR3 DNA reads TGTGCCAGCAGCTTTATAGTTACGCGTGAGCAGTTCTTC. This chain uses TRBV7-9 with TRBJ2-1, with D hard to call. CDR1 is SEHNR and CDR2 is FQNEAQ in the germline V gene (reference sequence). The CDR3 length is 13 residues. V lost 3 bases and J lost 9, with 12 bases in between.

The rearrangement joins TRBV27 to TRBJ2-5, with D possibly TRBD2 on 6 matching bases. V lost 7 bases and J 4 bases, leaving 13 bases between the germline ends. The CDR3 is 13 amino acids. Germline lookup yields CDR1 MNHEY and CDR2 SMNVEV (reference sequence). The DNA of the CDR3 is TGTGCCAGCACCGTACTAGCAGGAGAGACCCAGTACTTC. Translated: CASTVLAGETQYF.

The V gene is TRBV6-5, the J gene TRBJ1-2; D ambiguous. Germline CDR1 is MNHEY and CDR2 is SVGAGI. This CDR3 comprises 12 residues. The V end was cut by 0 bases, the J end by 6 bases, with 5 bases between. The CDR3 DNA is TGTGCCAGCAGTTACTCGGGCAATGGCTACACCTTC. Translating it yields CASSYSGNGYTF.

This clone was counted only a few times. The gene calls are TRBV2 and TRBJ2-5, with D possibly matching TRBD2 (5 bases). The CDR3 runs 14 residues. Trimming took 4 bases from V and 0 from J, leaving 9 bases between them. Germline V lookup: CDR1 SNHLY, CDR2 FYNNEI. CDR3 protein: CASSVTRHQETQYF. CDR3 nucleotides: TGTGCCAGCAGTGTCACTAGACACCAAGAGACCCAGTACTTC.

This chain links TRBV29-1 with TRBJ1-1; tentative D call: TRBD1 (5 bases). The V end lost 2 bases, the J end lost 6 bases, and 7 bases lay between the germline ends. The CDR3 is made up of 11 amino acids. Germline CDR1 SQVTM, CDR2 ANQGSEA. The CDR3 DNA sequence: TGCAGCGTTGAACTAGGGGCTGAAGCTTTCTTT. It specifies CSVELGAEAFF.